The source of this TCR beta chain is a study of PD-1 blockade in classical Hodgkin lymphoma. Study-wide findings and caveats: The baseline diversity of complete responders showed similarity to that of newly diagnosed patients. Healthy donors were reported to have higher baseline TCR diversity than newly diagnosed patients.

As concerns this clone: Its antigen is still unknown.

The time point: cycle 4 day 1 (C4D1), after more than 5 weeks of nivolumab. Exposure to brentuximab vedotin varied, and each patient had relapsed following autologous stem cell transplantation. The CDR3 consists of 21 residues. V lost 1 base, J lost 0 bases, and 13 bases stayed unmatched. In germline, CDR1 is MDHEN, CDR2 SYDVKM. Method: immunoSEQ multiplex PCR; TCRdb's copy keeps in-frame clones and lacks some. Of roughly 41,000 clones detected, roughly two thirds appear once; the ten largest clones hold less than 3%. The sequence was collected from a human donor with classical Hodgkin lymphoma. The sample was peripheral blood mononuclear cells (PBMCs), taken before the fourth cycle of nivolumab. J is TRBJ2-1 and V is TRBV28; 12 bases match TRBD2. CDR3 region: CASSLYRLAGATGASYNEQFF. The CDR3 bases are TGTGCCAGCAGTTTATACCGACTAGCGGGGGCCACAGGGGCCTCCTACAATGAGCAGTTCTTC.